Listed below are T cell receptor beta chains from one sample, sequenced in a study of Graves' ophthalmopathy and Graves' hyperthyroidism. Using its own MiXCR run on the multiplex PCR reads, TCRdb lists one record per CDR3 protein. The data hold roughly 700,000 distinct CDR3 sequences, with approximately 40% observed a single time. Specimen: peripheral blood. These receptor sequences come from an adult man with Graves' ophthalmopathy. Each CDR3 is given with its conserved first and last residue. D genes are given only for firm matches. Size values are once, few and many counts, or a class for expanded clones, and some rows have none.

v_gene	j_gene	abundance	d_gene	CDR3aa	CDR3nt
TRBV15	TRBJ2-6	NA	NA	CATSIGRLGANVLTF	TGTGCCACCAGCATAGGAAGGTTGGGGGCTAACGTCCTGACTTTC
TRBV10-3	TRBJ1-6	NA	NA	CAVGEGGLISSPLHF	TGTGCCGTCGGTGAGGGGGGGCTGATAAGTTCACCCCTCCACTTT
TRBV16	TRBJ1-4	NA	NA	CVSSHSGQTLFF	TGTGTCAGTAGCCACAGCGGACAAACACTGTTTTTT
TRBV6-6	TRBJ1-1	few	NA	CASSYSTGFNTEAFF	TGTGCCAGCAGTTACTCGACAGGATTTAACACTGAAGCTTTCTTT
TRBV10-3	TRBJ2-5	NA	NA	CAISGRNQETQYF	TGTGCCATCAGTGGACGGAACCAAGAGACCCAGTACTTC
TRBV9	TRBJ2-7	NA	TRBD2	CASSVDGGEYF	TGTGCCAGCAGCGTAGACGGGGGGGAGTACTTC
TRBV9	TRBJ1-6	NA	NA	CASTLDLHF	TGTGCCAGCACCCTCGATCTCCACTTT
TRBV2	TRBJ1-4	few	NA	CASSPGRATNEKLFF	TGTGCCAGCAGCCCAGGGAGAGCAACTAATGAAAAACTGTTTTTT
TRBV6-6	TRBJ2-7	many	NA	CASSYLDRSYEQYF	TGTGCCAGCAGTTACTTGGACCGTTCCTACGAGCAGTACTTC
TRBV24-1	TRBJ1-5	many	NA	CASSSWAGDQPQHF	TGTGCCAGCAGCTCCTGGGCAGGGGATCAGCCCCAGCATTTT
TRBV20-1	TRBJ1-4	NA	TRBD1	CSAKTGVNEKLLF	TGCAGTGCTAAGACAGGGGTAAACGAAAAACTGCTTTTT
TRBV5-1	TRBJ2-6	many	TRBD2	CASSPGRGASGANVLTF	TGCGCCAGCAGCCCCGGGCGGGGGGCCTCTGGGGCCAACGTCCTGACTTTC
TRBV12-3/TRBV12-4	TRBJ2-5	NA	NA	CASSVRQVETQYF	TGTGCCAGCAGTGTTCGACAGGTGGAGACCCAGTACTTC
TRBV15	TRBJ2-7	NA	NA	CATSTGQEF	TGTGCCACCAGCACCGGGCAGGAATTC
TRBV2	TRBJ1-2	NA	NA	CASSISYNYGYTF	TGTGCCAGTAGTATTAGTTATAACTATGGCTACACCTTC
TRBV25-1	TRBJ2-5	NA	TRBD2	CASSSPRASGKETQYF	TGTGCCAGCAGTTCACCTCGGGCTAGCGGAAAAGAGACCCAGTACTTC
TRBV10-3	TRBJ1-5	many	NA	CASSYSCEGCNQPQHF	NA
TRBV20-1	TRBJ2-7	few	NA	CSATQGQSYEQYF	TGCAGTGCTACGCAGGGACAATCCTACGAGCAGTACTTC
TRBV29-1	TRBJ1-2	many	NA	CSVEARTNYGYTF	TGCAGCGTTGAGGCGCGGACTAACTATGGCTACACCTTC
TRBV15	TRBJ2-7	NA	TRBD2	CATSRDRGVGPQNEQYF	TGTGCCACCAGCAGAGATCGGGGGGTGGGACCACAGAACGAGCAGTACTTC
TRBV5-6	TRBJ1-6	few	TRBD1	CASSLVQGADSPLHF	TGTGCCAGCAGCTTAGTACAGGGGGCGGATTCACCCCTCCACTTT
TRBV25-1	TRBJ2-7	NA	TRBD2	CASSAASSGVREQYF	TGTGCCAGCAGCGCCGCTTCCAGCGGGGTGAGAGAGCAGTACTTC
TRBV7-2	TRBJ2-5	NA	NA	CASSLAKNQETQYF	TGTGCCAGCAGCTTAGCGAAAAACCAAGAGACCCAGTACTTC
TRBV7-9	TRBJ2-7	few	NA	CASSLSGTSYEQYF	TGTGCCAGCAGCCTTAGCGGCACCTCCTACGAGCAGTACTTC
TRBV5-4	TRBJ2-6	NA	NA	CASSLGPAISGANVLTF	TGTGCCAGCAGCTTGGGCCCAGCTATCTCTGGGGCCAACGTCCTGACTTTC
TRBV7-9	TRBJ2-2	few	NA	CASSDLLGTGELFF	TGTGCCAGCAGCGACCTACTGGGGACCGGGGAGCTGTTTTTT
TRBV7-6	TRBJ2-7	NA	TRBD2	CASSLRTSGRFPSEKQYF	TGTGCCAGCAGCTTGCGAACTAGCGGGAGGTTCCCAAGTGAGAAGCAGTACTTC
TRBV5-1	TRBJ1-3	NA	TRBD1	CASSTGQGARYTIYF	TGCGCCAGCAGCACGGGACAGGGGGCGCGTTACACCATATATTTT
TRBV5-6	TRBJ2-7	many	NA	CASSLQGSYEQYF	TGTGCCAGCAGCTTACAGGGATCCTACGAGCAGTACTTC
TRBV7-2	TRBJ2-2	many	TRBD2	CASSPTSGNTGELFF	TGTGCCAGCAGCCCGACTAGCGGAAACACCGGGGAGCTGTTTTTT